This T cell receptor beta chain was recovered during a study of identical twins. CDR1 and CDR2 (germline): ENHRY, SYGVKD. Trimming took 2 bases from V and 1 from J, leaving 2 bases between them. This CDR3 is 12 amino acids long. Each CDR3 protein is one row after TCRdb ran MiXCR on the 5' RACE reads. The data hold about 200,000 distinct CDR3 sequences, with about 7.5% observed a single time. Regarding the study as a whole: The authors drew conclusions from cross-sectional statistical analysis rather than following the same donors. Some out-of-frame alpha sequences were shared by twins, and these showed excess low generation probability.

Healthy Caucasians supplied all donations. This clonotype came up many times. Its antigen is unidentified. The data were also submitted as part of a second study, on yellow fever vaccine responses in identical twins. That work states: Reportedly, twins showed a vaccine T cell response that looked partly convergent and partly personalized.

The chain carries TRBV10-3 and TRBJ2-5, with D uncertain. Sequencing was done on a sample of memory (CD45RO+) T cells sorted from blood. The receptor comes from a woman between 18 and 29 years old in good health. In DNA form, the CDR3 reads TGTGCCATCAGTGAGGCCCAAGAGACCCAGTACTTC. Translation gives CAISEAQETQYF.